Presented here are 30 T cell receptor beta chains from one specimen sequenced in a study of T cells in localized non-small cell lung cancer. Sequenced by immunoSEQ multiplex PCR; TCRdb stores in-frame clones only, minus some. Seen here are some 39,000 clones, 86% observed once, and the top ten hold more than 5.5%. The sample in question was peripheral blood mononuclear cells, obtained before any cancer treatment. Receptors originate from a male donor aged 60 or older with stage II lung adenocarcinoma.

This chain connects TRBV7-2 to TRBJ2-7, with D hard to call. CDR1 and CDR2 (germline): SGHTA, FQGNSA. The CDR3 sequence is 15 residues long. The germline V and J ends were trimmed by 1 base and 3 bases, with 13 bases remaining between them. The CDR3 loop reads CASSLVTGLNYEQYF. CDR3 nucleotides: TGTGCCAGCAGCTTAGTGACGGGCCTAAACTACGAGCAGTACTTC.

This chain uses TRBV11-2 with TRBJ1-5; D uncertain. The CDR3 spans 13 residues. Trimming took off 1 base at V and 7 bases at J, with 8 bases between the two ends. In germline, CDR1 is SGHAT, CDR2 FQNNGV. The CDR3 bases are TGTGCCAGCAGCTTAGTTCTCGGCCAGCCCCAGCATTTT. This gives the protein CASSLVLGQPQHF.

This rearrangement joins TRBV7-8 to TRBJ2-5; D unresolved. CDR3 length: 15 amino acids. V lost 0 bases and J 5 bases, leaving 13 bases between the germline ends. Germline-derived CDR1 and CDR2 are SGHVS and FQNEAQ. CDR3 residues: CASSLAIGRVETQYF. In nucleotides, the CDR3 is TGTGCCAGCAGCTTAGCCATAGGTAGAGTGGAGACCCAGTACTTC.

The V and J genes are TRBV25-1 and TRBJ1-2; D perhaps matches TRBD1 (6 bases). The germline V gene encodes CDR1 MGHDK and CDR2 SYGVNS. The CDR3 consists of 14 residues. The V end lost 3 bases, the J end lost 8 bases, and 16 bases lay between the germline ends. The CDR3 loop reads CASSENLGAEGYTF. CDR3 nucleotide sequence: TGTGCCAGCAGTGAGAATCTGGGGGCGGAAGGCTACACCTTC.

This clone has just one count. The chain has TRBV2 and TRBJ1-2, with 7 bases that match TRBD1. The CDR3 has 17 residues. Germline CDR1 SNHLY, CDR2 FYNNEI. With 6 bases clipped from V and 0 bases from J, the junction kept 13 bases outside the gene matches. CDR3 residues: CASSQTGRPDSNYGYTF. The CDR3 DNA reads as TGTGCCAGCAGCCAGACAGGGAGGCCTGATTCTAACTATGGCTACACCTTC.

This chain connects TRBV7-6 to TRBJ1-6; TRBD1 might be the D (6 bases). Germline CDR1 SGHVS, CDR2 FNYEAQ. Trimming took 3 bases from V and 10 from J, leaving 13 bases between them. The CDR3 spans 14 residues. This CDR3 is CASSLRGGASPLHF. The CDR3 DNA reads as TGTGCCAGCAGCTTGCGAGGGGGAGCCTCACCCCTCCACTTT.

The J gene is TRBJ2-7, the V gene TRBV9; 10 positions agree with TRBD1. The germline gives CDR1 SGDLS, CDR2 YYNGEE. Trimming cost V 4 bases and J 7 bases; bases outside gene matches: 8. CDR3 length: 14 residues. The chain's CDR3 is CASSPGTGAVEQYF. CDR3 coding DNA: TGTGCCAGCAGCCCCGGGACAGGGGCGGTTGAGCAGTACTTC. The full variable domain, its missing parts supplied by reference TRBV9 and TRBJ2-7, is DSGVTQTPKHLITATGQRVTLRCSPRSGDLSVYWYQQSLDQGLQFLIQYYNGEERAKGNILERFSAQQFPDLHSELNLSSLELGDSALYFCASSPGTGAVEQYFGPGTRLTVT.

The rearrangement joins TRBV27 to TRBJ1-4; 7 bases are shared with TRBD1. With 6 bases clipped from V and 10 bases from J, the junction kept 14 bases outside the gene matches. Per germline, CDR1 MNHEY and CDR2 SMNVEV (reference sequence). This CDR3 comprises 15 residues. The CDR3 here is CASRPGTEGGGKLFF. CDR3 nucleotides: TGTGCCAGCAGGCCCGGGACAGAAGGGGGGGGAAAACTGTTTTTT.

The gene calls are TRBV11-1 and TRBJ2-3; TRBD2 matches at 11 bases. The ends lost 5 bases at V and 2 bases at J; junction bases unmatched: 9. There are 17 residues in the CDR3. Germline CDR1 SGHAT, CDR2 FQDESV (reference sequence). In nucleotides, the CDR3 is TGTGCCAGCAGCGCGTTACTAGCGGGAGACTCCACAGATACGCAGTATTTT. Encoded protein: CASSALLAGDSTDTQYF.

The chain joins TRBV7-9 to TRBJ2-7; 8 positions agree with TRBD1. The CDR3 sequence is 16 residues long. CDR1 and CDR2 (germline): SEHNR, FQNEAQ (reference sequence). Germline trimming cut 5 bases from V and 4 bases from J; bases unmatched to any gene: 13. Here the CDR3 reads CASSLPSGTGSYEQYF. For the CDR3, the DNA is TGTGCCAGCAGCCTTCCTTCCGGGACAGGCTCGTACGAGCAGTACTTC.

The chain uses TRBV2 and TRBJ1-4, with 8 bases that match TRBD1. The CDR3 runs to 15 residues. The germline V gene has CDR1 SNHLY and CDR2 FYNNEI. Trimming cost V 6 bases and J 8 bases; bases outside gene matches: 11. The CDR3 here is CASRRPGTGGEKLFF. DNA of the CDR3: TGTGCCAGCAGGAGACCCGGGACAGGAGGCGAAAAACTGTTTTTT. Drawing the rest from reference TRBV2 and TRBJ1-4, the complete variable domain is EPEVTQTPSHQVTQMGQEVILRCVPISNHLYFYWYRQILGQKVEFLVSFYNNEISEKSEIFDDQFSVERPDGSNFTLKIRSTKLEDSAMYFCASRRPGTGGEKLFFGSGTQLSVL.

The chain couples TRBV2 to TRBJ1-3; tentative D call: TRBD1 (5 bases). V shed 8 bases and J shed 3 bases, with 14 bases lying between them. CDR1 SNHLY and CDR2 FYNNEI come from the germline V gene. The length of the CDR3 is 14 residues. For the CDR3, the DNA is TGTGCCAGCGGCGGCAGGGATCGTGGAAACACCATATATTTT. Translation gives CASGGRDRGNTIYF.

The V and J genes are TRBV6-6 and TRBJ2-1; TRBD1 might be the D (6 bases). V lost 3 bases to trimming and J lost 4 bases, with 10 bases between them. The length of the CDR3 is 14 residues. The germline V gene has CDR1 MNHNY and CDR2 SVGAGI (reference sequence). CDR3 protein: CASSYTTGYNEQFF. CDR3 nucleotides: TGTGCCAGCAGTTATACGACAGGTTACAATGAGCAGTTCTTC.

The genes are TRBV2 and TRBJ2-3, with a weak D call TRBD1 (6 bases). This CDR3 is 16 amino acids long. Germline lookup yields CDR1 SNHLY and CDR2 FYNNEI. V was pared by 7 bases and J by 0 bases, with 17 bases between. The CDR3 sequence is CASKKDRHVSTDTQYF. CDR3 DNA sequence: TGTGCCAGCAAGAAGGACAGACACGTTAGCACAGATACGCAGTATTTT.

V usage is TRBV19 and J usage is TRBJ1-2; D gene ambiguous. The CDR3 has 15 amino acids. The germline V gene encodes CDR1 LNHDA and CDR2 SQIVND (reference sequence). Trimming took off 4 bases at V and 8 bases at J, with 20 bases between the two ends. As DNA, the CDR3 is TGTGCCAGTAGTAGACGGGATCCAGCCGGCGTGGGCTACACCTTC. Translation gives CASSRRDPAGVGYTF.

This chain's CDR3 is CASSFVALATEAFF. The CDR3 DNA sequence: TGTGCCAGCAGTTTTGTCGCCCTGGCCACTGAAGCTTTCTTT. This sequence joins TRBV28 and TRBJ1-1; D uncertain. The germline gives CDR1 MDHEN, CDR2 SYDVKM. V was shortened by 3 bases and J by 4 bases, with 12 bases between the two germline ends. The CDR3 covers 14 residues.

This chain connects TRBV5-1 to TRBJ2-6; D not resolved. CDR3 length: 14 residues. V was trimmed by 0 bases and J by 5 bases, leaving 6 bases between them. Germline CDR1 and CDR2: SGHRS and YFSETQ. DNA for the CDR3: TGCGCCAGCAGCTTGGTAAGGTGGGCCAACGTCCTGACTTTC. Translating it yields CASSLVRWANVLTF.

The chain carries TRBV15 and TRBJ2-7, with no clear D. This CDR3 spans 14 amino acids. V was cut by 1 base and J by 0 bases, with 7 bases left in between. Germline V gene sequence: CDR1 LNHNV, CDR2 YYDKDF (reference sequence). CDR3 nucleotides: TGTGCCACCAGCAGAGGTGGTAGCTCCTACGAGCAGTACTTC. Amino acids: CATSRGGSSYEQYF.

This rearrangement joins TRBV5-1 to TRBJ2-7; D not resolved. Germline V gene sequence: CDR1 SGHRS, CDR2 YFSETQ. The CDR3 consists of 11 residues. The V gene lost 5 bases and the J gene lost 3 bases, with 6 bases spanning the gap. The DNA for the CDR3 is TGCGCCAGCAGTGTCGACTACGAGCAGTACTTC. This sequence encodes CASSVDYEQYF.

The chain employs TRBV5-1 and TRBJ1-1; a possible D gene is TRBD1 (6 bases). This CDR3 contains 13 residues. Germline V gives CDR1 SGHRS, CDR2 YFSETQ. V lost 2 bases and J 5 bases, leaving 10 bases between the germline ends. The CDR3 DNA is TGCGCCAGCAGCTTTCAGGGGCGGACTGAAGCTTTCTTT. It codes for CASSFQGRTEAFF. Filled out from reference TRBV5-1 and TRBJ1-1, the complete variable domain reads KAGVTQTPRYLIKTRGQQVTLSCSPISGHRSVSWYQQTPGQGLQFLFEYFSETQRNKGNFPGRFSGRQFSNSRSEMNVSTLELGDSALYLCASSFQGRTEAFFGQGTRLTVV.

The rearrangement joins TRBV27 to TRBJ2-1; D is uncertain. Trimming pared 6 bases from V and 0 bases from J, leaving 18 bases between. Germline CDR1 and CDR2: MNHEY and SMNVEV (reference sequence). This CDR3 spans 17 amino acids. CDR3 sequence: CASSRRHPASSYNEQFF. In DNA, the CDR3 is TGTGCCAGCAGCCGGCGACATCCCGCGAGCTCCTACAATGAGCAGTTCTTC.

V usage is TRBV5-1 and J usage is TRBJ1-1; the D gene is possibly TRBD1 (6 bases). Trimming took off 2 bases at V and 2 bases at J, with 13 bases between the two ends. This CDR3 contains 15 residues. CDR1 SGHRS and CDR2 YFSETQ come from the germline V gene. CDR3 residues: CASSLTGTHNTEAFF. CDR3 bases: TGCGCCAGCAGCTTAACAGGGACTCATAACACTGAAGCTTTCTTT.

This chain joins TRBV19 and TRBJ1-3; D gene uncertain. The CDR3 spans 16 residues. Trimming removed 2 bases at V and 0 bases at J, with 11 bases between. Germline loops: CDR1 LNHDA, CDR2 SQIVND (reference sequence). The CDR3 is CASSIRGGASGNTIYF. The CDR3 DNA is TGTGCCAGTAGTATACGGGGAGGAGCCTCTGGAAACACCATATATTTT.

This clone was seen a handful of times. This chain joins TRBV6-5 and TRBJ2-7; 8 bases fit TRBD1. Germline assignment: CDR1 MNHEY and CDR2 SVGAGI. CDR3 length equals 13 residues. Losses at the gene ends were 6 bases for V and 6 bases for J; bases not matched to a gene: 7. This CDR3 is CASRMDRAGEQYF. In DNA form, the CDR3 reads TGTGCCAGCAGAATGGACAGGGCAGGCGAGCAGTACTTC.

The chain combines TRBV6-5 with TRBJ1-2, with D maybe TRBD1 (5 bases). The CDR3 length is 14 residues. Trimming shortened V by 6 bases and J by 4 bases, and 15 bases separated the two germline ends. Germline CDR1 and CDR2: MNHEY and SVGAGI. DNA for the CDR3: TGTGCCAGCAGAACCGCCGGGACGTTCTATGGCTACACCTTC. Translated, it gives CASRTAGTFYGYTF.

The chain links TRBV5-1 to TRBJ2-1; D tentatively fits TRBD1 or TRBD2 (5 bases each). The CDR3 runs 16 residues. The V and J ends lost 5 bases and 3 bases respectively, with 18 bases between them. The germline V gene encodes CDR1 SGHRS and CDR2 YFSETQ. CDR3 sequence reads: CASSPPLGDGYNEQFF. In nucleotides, the CDR3 is TGCGCCAGCAGTCCCCCCCTGGGGGACGGCTACAATGAGCAGTTCTTC.

This sequence joins TRBV19 and TRBJ2-7; no clear D gene. V gave up 0 bases and J gave up 4 bases, with 7 bases separating them. Germline CDR1 and CDR2: LNHDA and SQIVND (reference sequence). The CDR3 spans 13 residues. The CDR3 region is CASSIDREYEQYF. The CDR3 DNA reads as TGTGCCAGTAGTATAGATCGTGAGTACGAGCAGTACTTC.

The chain recombines TRBV5-1 with TRBJ1-2; D is unresolved. The CDR3 extends over 14 amino acids. V dropped 3 bases and J dropped 6 bases, with 15 bases sitting between them. Per the germline V gene, CDR1 is SGHRS and CDR2 is YFSETQ. The CDR3 bases are TGCGCCAGCAGCTCCGGGAGAGGGTGGGATGGCTACACCTTC. The encoded protein is CASSSGRGWDGYTF. The whole variable domain, remainder taken from reference TRBV5-1 and TRBJ1-2, is KAGVTQTPRYLIKTRGQQVTLSCSPISGHRSVSWYQQTPGQGLQFLFEYFSETQRNKGNFPGRFSGRQFSNSRSEMNVSTLELGDSALYLCASSSGRGWDGYTFGSGTRLTVV.

The chain joins TRBV6-5 to TRBJ2-3; 7 positions match TRBD2. The CDR3 has 15 residues. V was clipped by 4 bases and J by 0 bases; unmatched bases: 4. Germline assignment: CDR1 MNHEY and CDR2 SVGAGI. This chain's CDR3 is CASSWSGKSTDTQYF. In DNA, the CDR3 is TGTGCCAGCAGTTGGAGCGGGAAAAGCACAGATACGCAGTATTTT.

CDR3 sequence (DNA): TGTGCCAGCTCACCTAGCAATCCGAACACTGAAGCTTTCTTT. It specifies CASSPSNPNTEAFF. This chain uses TRBV18 with TRBJ1-1; D is ambiguous. The germline V and J ends were trimmed by 3 bases and 1 base, with 9 bases remaining between them. This CDR3 contains 14 residues. CDR1 and CDR2 from the germline V gene are KGHSH and LQKENI.